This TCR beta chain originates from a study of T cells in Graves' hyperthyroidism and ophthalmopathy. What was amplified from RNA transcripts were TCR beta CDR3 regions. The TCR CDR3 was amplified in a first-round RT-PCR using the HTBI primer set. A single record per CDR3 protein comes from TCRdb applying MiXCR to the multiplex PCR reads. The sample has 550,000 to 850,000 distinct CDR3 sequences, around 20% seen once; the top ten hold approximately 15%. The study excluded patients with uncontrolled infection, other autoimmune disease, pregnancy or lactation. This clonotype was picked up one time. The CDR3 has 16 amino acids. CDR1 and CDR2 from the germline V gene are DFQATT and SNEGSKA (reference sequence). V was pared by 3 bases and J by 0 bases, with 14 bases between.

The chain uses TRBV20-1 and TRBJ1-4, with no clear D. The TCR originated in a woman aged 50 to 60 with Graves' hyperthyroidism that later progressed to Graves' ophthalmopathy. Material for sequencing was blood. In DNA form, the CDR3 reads TGCAGTGCTAGTGGAGATGGCACTACAACTAATGAAAAACTGTTTTTT. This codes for CSASGDGTTTNEKLFF.